The rows below give T cell receptor beta chains drawn from one sample of a study of Ad26.COV2.S vaccination and SARS-CoV-2 variants. TCRdb's copy holds only in-frame clones and misses some; the assay was immunoSEQ multiplex PCR. The repertoire has under 400,000 clones, 80% to 90% of them found once; the top ten carry 3.4%. Sequencing was performed on peripheral blood, taken in a trial of Ad26.COV2.S vaccine versus placebo. The receptors come from a person between 18 and 65 years old who received the Ad26.COV2.S COVID-19 vaccine or a placebo. The CDR3 runs from the conserved cysteine through the conserved F or W. The D gene is left open where the match is weak. Clone size, where shown, is once, few, many, or a class for clones that have expanded.

abundance	d_gene	j_gene	v_gene	CDR3aa	CDR3nt
NA	NA	TRBJ1-2	TRBV27	CASSLSGVYGYTF	TGTGCCAGCAGTTTATCAGGGGTCTATGGCTACACCTTC
NA	NA	TRBJ2-3	TRBV3-1/TRBV3-2	CASSQERYGGYTDTQYF	TGTGCCAGCAGCCAAGAAAGGTACGGCGGTTACACAGATACGCAGTATTTT
once	NA	TRBJ1-2	TRBV3-1/TRBV3-2	CASSQGPRDGYTF	TGTGCCAGCAGCCAAGGGCCAAGGGACGGCTACACCTTC
NA	TRBD2	TRBJ2-3	TRBV7-2	CASSRTSGGTDTQYF	TGTGCCAGCAGCAGAACTAGCGGGGGCACAGATACGCAGTATTTT
NA	NA	TRBJ1-5	TRBV6-1	CASSERQTLSNQPQHF	TGTGCCAGCAGTGAACGACAAACCCTCAGCAATCAGCCCCAGCATTTT
NA	NA	TRBJ2-7	TRBV30	CAWSGPFSYEQYF	TGTGCCTGGAGTGGGCCTTTTAGCTACGAGCAGTACTTC
NA	NA	TRBJ1-4	TRBV7-9	CASSLGRGQLLASEKLFF	TGTGCCAGCAGCTTAGGCCGAGGTCAGTTGCTGGCGAGTGAAAAACTGTTTTTT
NA	TRBD2	TRBJ2-1	TRBV9	CASSVRSGGAPDYNEQFF	TGTGCCAGCAGCGTACGAAGCGGGGGGGCCCCCGATTACAATGAGCAGTTCTTC
NA	NA	TRBJ1-5	TRBV19	CASSMGGLGNQPQHF	TGTGCCAGTAGTATGGGGGGGCTCGGCAATCAGCCCCAGCATTTT
NA	TRBD1	TRBJ1-2	TRBV5-1	CASSWDSSYGYTF	TGCGCCAGCAGTTGGGACAGTTCCTATGGCTACACCTTC
NA	NA	TRBJ1-1	TRBV19	CASSIGGVTEAFF	TGTGCCAGTAGTATCGGAGGGGTCACTGAAGCTTTCTTT
NA	TRBD2	TRBJ2-3	TRBV2	CASGWSGGAGTDTQYF	TGTGCCAGCGGTTGGAGCGGGGGGGCTGGGACAGATACGCAGTATTTT
NA	NA	TRBJ1-4	TRBV5-6	CASSSGLATNEKLFF	TGTGCCAGCAGCTCAGGACTCGCAACTAATGAAAAACTGTTTTTT
NA	NA	TRBJ1-4	TRBV30	CAWSVRGGTMSPWELFF	TGTGCCTGGAGTGTACGAGGAGGAACCATGTCCCCGTGGGAACTGTTTTTT
few	TRBD1	TRBJ2-1	TRBV4-3	CASSLGQGPMEQFF	TGCGCCAGCAGCCTTGGACAGGGCCCTATGGAGCAGTTCTTC
NA	NA	TRBJ2-1	TRBV27	CASSWYRQRGYNEQFF	TGTGCCAGCAGTTGGTATAGACAAAGGGGTTACAATGAGCAGTTCTTC
NA	TRBD1	TRBJ1-2	TRBV9	CASSGYRGQKNYGYTF	TGTGCCAGCAGCGGCTACAGGGGGCAAAAAAACTATGGCTACACCTTC
NA	NA	TRBJ2-7	TRBV7-9	CASSLERQTYEQYF	TGTGCCAGCAGCTTAGAAAGGCAGACCTACGAGCAGTACTTC
once	NA	TRBJ1-1	TRBV3-1/TRBV3-2	CASSQAANTEAFF	TGTGCCAGCAGCCAAGCAGCGAACACTGAAGCTTTCTTT
NA	TRBD2	TRBJ2-1	TRBV29-1	CSVAGGGNNEQFF	TGCAGCGTTGCCGGGGGGGGAAACAATGAGCAGTTCTTC
NA	NA	TRBJ2-7	TRBV19	CASSIDVGYEQYF	TGTGCCAGTAGTATAGATGTAGGCTACGAGCAGTACTTC
NA	NA	TRBJ2-7	TRBV9	CASSVGEADNEQYF	TGTGCCAGCAGCGTAGGGGAGGCTGACAACGAGCAGTACTTC
NA	NA	TRBJ2-1	TRBV19	CASSIGTGSYNEQFF	TGTGCCAGTAGTATAGGGACCGGCTCCTACAATGAGCAGTTCTTC
NA	NA	TRBJ1-6	TRBV6-5	CASRDSYNSPLHF	TGTGCCAGCAGGGACAGTTATAATTCACCCCTCCACTTT
NA	NA	TRBJ1-2	TRBV7-9	CASSLDSYYGYTF	TGTGCCAGCAGCCTAGACAGCTACTATGGCTACACCTTC
NA	NA	TRBJ2-1	TRBV24-1	CATSDGTSSYNEQFF	TGTGCCACCAGTGACGGGACAAGCTCCTACAATGAGCAGTTCTTC
once	NA	TRBJ1-1	TRBV18	CASSPPGGHIEAFF	TGTGCCAGCTCACCACCGGGGGGCCATATTGAAGCTTTCTTT
NA	NA	TRBJ1-1	TRBV19	CATIQGQRNTEAFF	TGTGCAACCATACAAGGACAACGAAACACTGAAGCTTTCTTT
NA	TRBD1	TRBJ1-1	TRBV5-1	CASSLFQGAAGTEAFF	TGCGCCAGCAGCTTGTTCCAGGGGGCTGCTGGAACTGAAGCTTTCTTT
NA	NA	TRBJ2-5	TRBV5-1	CASSVAGTWETQYF	TGCGCCAGCAGCGTGGCCGGGACCTGGGAGACCCAGTACTTC
NA	TRBD1	TRBJ2-7	TRBV18	CASSSSGTGTYEQYF	TGTGCCAGCTCGTCCTCCGGGACAGGGACCTACGAGCAGTACTTC
NA	TRBD1	TRBJ2-3	TRBV30	CAWSRGLSTDTQYF	TGTGCCTGGAGCAGGGGGTTAAGTACAGATACGCAGTATTTT
NA	NA	TRBJ1-1	TRBV7-9	CASSLGVWPTEAFF	TGTGCCAGCAGCTTAGGCGTGTGGCCCACTGAAGCTTTCTTT
NA	NA	TRBJ1-5	TRBV12-1	CASSSTGVYQPQHF	TGTGCCAGCAGCTCGACAGGGGTCTATCAGCCCCAGCATTTT
few	NA	TRBJ1-3	TRBV28	CASRTRESSGNTIYF	TGTGCCAGCAGAACCAGGGAGTCCTCTGGAAACACCATATATTTT
NA	NA	TRBJ1-1	TRBV9	CASSVDRGAAMNTEAFF	TGTGCCAGCAGCGTAGATAGGGGGGCTGCCATGAACACTGAAGCTTTCTTT
NA	NA	TRBJ1-4	TRBV7-9	CASKGATNEKLFF	TGTGCCAGCAAAGGGGCAACTAATGAAAAACTGTTTTTT
NA	TRBD2	TRBJ2-2	TRBV3-1/TRBV3-2	CASSPGGGGADTGELFF	TGTGCCAGCAGCCCCGGAGGCGGGGGGGCCGACACCGGGGAGCTGTTTTTT
NA	TRBD2	TRBJ2-5	TRBV30	CAWSVRGGHLTQYF	TGTGCCTGGAGTGTCCGGGGGGGGCATTTGACCCAGTACTTC
NA	NA	TRBJ2-3	TRBV6-5	CASSRKTESTDTQYF	TGTGCCAGCAGTCGAAAAACAGAAAGCACAGATACGCAGTATTTT
NA	NA	TRBJ1-5	TRBV7-2	CASSSWGVQPQHF	TGTGCCAGCAGCTCGTGGGGGGTCCAGCCCCAGCATTTT
once	NA	TRBJ1-1	TRBV19	CASTDRAWGGTEAFF	TGTGCCAGTACCGATAGGGCCTGGGGTGGGACTGAAGCTTTCTTT
NA	NA	TRBJ1-1	TRBV19	CASRRQAHLNTEAFF	TGTGCCAGTAGAAGACAAGCGCATCTGAACACTGAAGCTTTCTTT
NA	NA	TRBJ2-7	TRBV9	CASSVGQEPYEQYF	TGTGCCAGCAGCGTAGGACAGGAGCCCTACGAGCAGTACTTC
NA	TRBD2	TRBJ2-3	TRBV6-2/TRBV6-3	CASSYRRGDTDTQYF	TGTGCCAGCAGTTACCGGCGGGGGGACACAGATACGCAGTATTTT
NA	NA	TRBJ2-3	TRBV24-1	CATAARDTQYF	TGTGCCACCGCCGCCCGGGATACGCAGTATTTT
few	TRBD1	TRBJ2-7	TRBV2	CASSADRGPECWF	TGTGCCAGCAGTGCGGACAGGGGGCCGGAATGTTGGTTC
NA	TRBD1	TRBJ1-5	TRBV19	CASSSRDRRNQPQHF	TGTGCCAGTAGTAGCCGGGACAGACGTAATCAGCCCCAGCATTTT
NA	NA	TRBJ2-7	TRBV5-1	CASSLVGRRDTSYEQYF	TGCGCCAGCAGCTTGGTCGGACGCCGGGACACCTCCTACGAGCAGTACTTC
NA	NA	TRBJ1-1	TRBV9	CASSVALTPEAFF	TGTGCCAGCAGCGTAGCTTTGACACCTGAAGCTTTCTTT
NA	TRBD1	TRBJ2-1	TRBV6-4	CASSPGQGATQFF	TGTGCCAGCAGTCCCGGACAGGGGGCGACCCAGTTCTTC
NA	TRBD1	TRBJ1-3	TRBV7-9	CASSGQGGNTIYF	TGTGCCAGCAGTGGACAGGGTGGAAACACCATATATTTT
NA	NA	TRBJ1-3	TRBV12-3/TRBV12-4	CASSPYGNTIYF	TGTGCCAGCAGCCCGTACGGAAACACCATATATTTT